This T cell receptor (beta chain) is from a study of control samples from healthy donors and cancer patients. The germline CDR1 and CDR2 sequences are SEHNR and FQNEAQ (reference sequence). The CDR3 consists of 15 residues. The V and J ends lost 1 base and 4 bases, in that order; junction bases with no gene match: 1. Here immunoSEQ multiplex PCR was the method, and the copy in TCRdb shows in-frame clones only, minus some. Altogether approximately 79,000 clones are present, approximately 90% being singletons, with the ten largest covering 7.2%. Sample: blood. This TCR came from a man in his fifties in good health. The chain couples TRBV7-9 to TRBJ2-4, with 10 nucleotides matching TRBD1. As DNA, the CDR3 is TGTGCCAGCAGCTTAGGACAGGGGGCGAAAAACATTCAGTACTTC. Its protein product is CASSLGQGAKNIQYF.